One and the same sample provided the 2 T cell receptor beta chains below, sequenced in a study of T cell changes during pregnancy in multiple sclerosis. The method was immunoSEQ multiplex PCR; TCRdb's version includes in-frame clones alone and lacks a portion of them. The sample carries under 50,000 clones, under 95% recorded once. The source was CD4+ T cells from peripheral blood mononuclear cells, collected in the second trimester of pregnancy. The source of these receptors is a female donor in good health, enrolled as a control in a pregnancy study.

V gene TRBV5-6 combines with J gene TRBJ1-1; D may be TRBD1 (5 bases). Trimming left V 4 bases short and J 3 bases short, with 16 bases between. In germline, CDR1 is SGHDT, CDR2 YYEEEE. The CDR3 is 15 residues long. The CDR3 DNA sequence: TGTGCCAGCAGCCAACGCCGGGGGGGAGACACTGAAGCTTTCTTT. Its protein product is CASSQRRGGDTEAFF.

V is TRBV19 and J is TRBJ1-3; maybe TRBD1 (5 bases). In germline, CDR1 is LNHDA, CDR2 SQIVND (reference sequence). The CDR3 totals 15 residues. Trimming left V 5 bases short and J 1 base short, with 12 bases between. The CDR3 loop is CASSPTGGSGNTIYF. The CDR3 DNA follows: TGTGCCAGTAGTCCCACAGGAGGGTCTGGAAACACCATATATTTT.